The 26 T cell receptor beta chains below were found in one sample sequenced in a study of blood T cell repertoires in COVID-19. Sequenced by immunoSEQ multiplex PCR; TCRdb stores in-frame clones only, minus some. This sample has a few hundred thousand clones; 80% to 90% occur once, and the top ten carry less than 6.5%. Input material: peripheral blood. These receptors were collected from a woman aged 55 to 70 who had recovered from COVID-19.

The V and J genes are TRBV4-3 and TRBJ2-2, with TRBD1 as a possible D gene (6 bases). Trimming removed 0 bases at V and 0 bases at J, with 11 bases between. The CDR3 has 17 residues. CDR1 is LGHNA, CDR2 YSLEER, per germline. This CDR3 is CASSQDRDNPNTGELFF. CDR3 DNA sequence: TGCGCCAGCAGCCAAGATCGGGACAATCCGAACACCGGGGAGCTGTTTTTT.

In nucleotides, the CDR3 is TGTGCCAGCTCACCGGACAGCGGGGAGCTGTTTTTT. It encodes CASSPDSGELFF. The genes are TRBV18 and TRBJ2-2; D is possibly TRBD1 (6 bases). Germline loops: CDR1 KGHSH, CDR2 LQKENI. Trimming removed 3 bases from V and 7 bases from J, with 6 bases in between. The CDR3 length is 12 residues.

The rearrangement uses TRBV5-6 and TRBJ2-5; 8 positions agree with TRBD2. Per the germline V gene, CDR1 is SGHDT and CDR2 is YYEEEE. After removal of 3 bases from V and 9 bases from J, the junction contained 10 bases not matched to a gene. CDR3 length equals 14 residues. The CDR3 protein is CASSSFSQRGPQYF. DNA of the CDR3: TGTGCCAGCAGCTCCTTCTCCCAGCGGGGGCCCCAGTACTTC.

The chain couples TRBV10-3 to TRBJ2-1; D gene unclear. This CDR3 has 13 residues. V lost 0 bases and J 4 bases, leaving 4 bases between the germline ends. Germline V gene lookup returns CDR1 ENHRY and CDR2 SYGVKD. The CDR3 loop is CAISESSYNEQFF. CDR3 bases: TGTGCCATCAGTGAGTCATCTTACAATGAGCAGTTCTTC.

V usage is TRBV7-9 and J usage is TRBJ1-4; D is perhaps TRBD1 (5 bases). Germline values: CDR1 SEHNR, CDR2 FQNEAQ (reference sequence). V gave up 1 base and J gave up 8 bases, with 5 bases separating them. The CDR3 covers 12 residues. CDR3 nucleotides: TGTGCCAGCAGCTTAGGACAGGAAAAACTGTTTTTT. This gives the protein CASSLGQEKLFF.

V is TRBV7-9 and J is TRBJ2-6, with D possibly being TRBD1 (6 bases). V lost 7 bases, J lost 1 base, and 20 bases lay in between. Per the germline V gene, CDR1 is SEHNR and CDR2 is FQNEAQ (reference sequence). The CDR3 runs 18 residues. CDR3 residues: CASTLRTVTFSGANVLTF. The CDR3 DNA reads TGTGCCAGCACCCTCAGGACAGTGACGTTTTCTGGGGCCAACGTCCTGACTTTC.

In the case of this clone: This same CDR3 is encoded by further DNA sequences in the sample. The chain carries TRBV7-9 and TRBJ2-2; TRBD2 agrees at 10 bases. Germline loops: CDR1 SEHNR, CDR2 FQNEAQ (reference sequence). The CDR3 runs 15 residues. Trimming cost V 3 bases and J 4 bases; bases outside gene matches: 2. In DNA, the CDR3 is TGTGCCAGCAGCTTGGCTAGCGGGGGCACCGGGGAGCTGTTTTTT. This encodes CASSLASGGTGELFF.

The chain has TRBV11-2 and TRBJ1-1; 9 bases match TRBD1. Trimming cost V 4 bases and J 2 bases; bases outside gene matches: 2. The CDR3 is 14 amino acids. Per germline, CDR1 SGHAT and CDR2 FQNNGV. CDR3: CASSWGQGNTEAFF. CDR3 nucleotides: TGTGCCAGCAGCTGGGGACAGGGAAACACTGAAGCTTTCTTT.

Written as DNA, the CDR3 is TGCGCCAGCGGGAAGGGACTAGCGGTCTCCTACGAGCAGTACTTC. Translated: CASGKGLAVSYEQYF. The V gene is TRBV5-1, the J gene TRBJ2-7, with 11 bases that match TRBD2. With 7 bases clipped from V and 0 bases from J, the junction kept 6 bases outside the gene matches. CDR1 is SGHRS, CDR2 YFSETQ, per germline. CDR3 size: 15 residues.

This sequence joins TRBV30 and TRBJ2-1, with a possible D match to TRBD2 (5 bases). Trimming took 4 bases from V and 2 from J, leaving 15 bases between them. The CDR3 covers 15 residues. CDR1 GTSNPN and CDR2 SVGIG come from the germline V gene (reference sequence). The CDR3 region has the DNA TGTGCCTGGAATAGGGAGCGAGGTACCTACAATGAGCAGTTCTTC. Protein: CAWNRERGTYNEQFF.

This clone was recorded only once. The V call is TRBV27, the J call TRBJ1-2, with D unresolved. The V and J ends lost 2 bases and 5 bases respectively, with 18 bases between them. Germline V gene data show CDR1 as MNHEY and CDR2 as SMNVEV (reference sequence). The CDR3 runs 16 residues. This CDR3 reads CASSLRFTGIEYGYTF. CDR3 bases: TGTGCCAGCAGTTTAAGGTTTACGGGAATCGAGTATGGCTACACCTTC.

A word on this clone: This CDR3 is also generated by other DNA sequences in the sample. This rearrangement joins TRBV9 to TRBJ2-3; the D gene is possibly TRBD1 (6 bases). This CDR3 spans 14 amino acids. Trimming cost V 0 bases and J 3 bases, with 8 bases left between them. From germline, CDR1 is SGDLS and CDR2 YYNGEE. The CDR3 spells CASSVGRGTDTQYF. CDR3 in DNA: TGTGCCAGCAGCGTAGGCAGGGGAACAGATACGCAGTATTTT.

This clone was found once. The chain has TRBV5-1 and TRBJ1-6; D might be TRBD1 (6 bases). There are 16 residues in the CDR3. Germline V gene lookup returns CDR1 SGHRS and CDR2 YFSETQ. Trimming pared 3 bases from V and 3 bases from J, leaving 13 bases between. CDR3 in DNA: TGCGCCAGCAGCTCCAGGACAGAAATCTATAATTCACCCCTCCACTTT. It translates to CASSSRTEIYNSPLHF.

V gene TRBV19 combines with J gene TRBJ2-7; D gene uncertain. The V end lost 3 bases, the J end lost 1 base, and 13 bases lay between the germline ends. The length of the CDR3 is 15 residues. The germline V gene encodes CDR1 LNHDA and CDR2 SQIVND (reference sequence). Written as DNA, the CDR3 is TGTGCCAGTAGTATGACCGGGTTCCGTTCCTACGAGCAGTACTTC. It yields the protein CASSMTGFRSYEQYF.

J is TRBJ1-6 and V is TRBV27, with D maybe TRBD1 (5 bases). Germline lookup yields CDR1 MNHEY and CDR2 SMNVEV (reference sequence). The V end was cut by 1 base, the J end by 9 bases, with 10 bases between. The CDR3 has 14 amino acids. CDR3 residues: CASSLLGGSSPLHF. In DNA, the CDR3 is TGTGCCAGCAGTTTATTGGGGGGGAGTTCACCCCTCCACTTT.

This chain joins TRBV25-1 and TRBJ2-5, with D tentatively TRBD1 (5 bases). The CDR3 has 16 residues. V was trimmed by 0 bases and J by 4 bases, leaving 15 bases between them. Germline loops: CDR1 MGHDK, CDR2 SYGVNS. This chain's CDR3 is CASSEYYAGLGETQYF. CDR3 nucleotide sequence: TGTGCCAGCAGTGAATATTATGCAGGGCTGGGAGAGACCCAGTACTTC.

In this sample, this clone turned up once. The DNA of the CDR3 is TGTGCCTGGAGTACCCCGGGGGGGAACACCTATAATTCACCCCTCCACTTT. Translated, it gives CAWSTPGGNTYNSPLHF. J is TRBJ1-6 and V is TRBV30; D might be TRBD1 (5 bases). Germline values: CDR1 GTSNPN, CDR2 SVGIG (reference sequence). This CDR3 has 17 amino acids. Trimming shortened V by 2 bases and J by 2 bases, and 16 bases separated the two germline ends.

The chain joins TRBV6-5 to TRBJ2-2; TRBD2 is a possible D gene (5 bases). This CDR3 spans 13 amino acids. V was shortened by 10 bases and J by 1 base, with 10 bases between the two germline ends. Germline assignment: CDR1 MNHEY and CDR2 SVGAGI. The chain's CDR3 is CATGEGNTGELFF. In DNA, the CDR3 is TGTGCCACCGGCGAGGGGAACACCGGGGAGCTGTTTTTT.

V gene TRBV6-5 combines with J gene TRBJ1-3; D might be TRBD1 (5 bases). The CDR3 is 15 amino acids. V was trimmed by 2 bases and J by 4 bases, leaving 12 bases between them. CDR1 is MNHEY and CDR2 is SVGAGI in the germline V gene. The CDR3 sequence is CASSYDAGLGNTIYF. The CDR3 DNA follows: TGTGCCAGCAGTTACGATGCAGGGTTAGGAAACACCATATATTTT.

This sequence joins TRBV4-1 and TRBJ2-4; 13 bases match TRBD2. This CDR3 is 17 amino acids long. Losses at the gene ends were 3 bases for V and 1 base for J; bases not matched to a gene: 3. Germline V gene sequence: CDR1 MGHRA, CDR2 YSYEKL. The CDR3 loop is CASSHPTSGGAKNIQYF. In nucleotides, the CDR3 is TGCGCCAGCAGCCACCCGACTAGCGGGGGGGCCAAAAACATTCAGTACTTC.

The chain joins TRBV15 to TRBJ1-2; D call uncertain. Per the germline V gene, CDR1 is LNHNV and CDR2 is YYDKDF (reference sequence). The CDR3 has 15 residues. V was cut by 0 bases and J by 5 bases, with 13 bases left in between. The CDR3 DNA reads TGTGCCACCAGCAGAGAATCTGCGGGGTTATATGGCTACACCTTC. Translating gives CATSRESAGLYGYTF. The whole variable domain, filled in from reference TRBV15 and TRBJ1-2, reads DAMVIQNPRYQVTQFGKPVTLSCSQTLNHNVMYWYQQKSSQAPKLLFHYYDKDFNNEADTPDNFQSRRPNTSFCFLDIRSPGLGDTAMYLCATSRESAGLYGYTFGSGTRLTVV.

The chain joins TRBV6-7 to TRBJ2-1, with D possibly matching TRBD2 (7 bases). TRBV6-7 is an ORF for which the function is uncertain. This CDR3 has 15 amino acids. The ends were cut back, 2 bases at V and 8 bases at J, with 16 bases in the middle. As DNA, the CDR3 is TGTGCCAGCAGTTACGGGCGGGGGCCGGGGGATGAGCAGTTCTTC. The encoded protein is CASSYGRGPGDEQFF.

This chain links TRBV2 with TRBJ1-6, with D perhaps matching TRBD1 (5 bases). V was clipped by 3 bases and J by 8 bases, with 11 bases between them. CDR1 is SNHLY and CDR2 is FYNNEI in the germline V gene. The CDR3 sequence is 14 residues long. DNA for the CDR3: TGTGCCAGCAGTGAGTCCAGGGAATATTCACCCCTCCACTTT. Amino acid sequence: CASSESREYSPLHF.

The chain links TRBV6-2 or TRBV6-3 to TRBJ1-2, with a possible D match to TRBD1 (5 bases). Germline V lookup: CDR1 MNHEY, CDR2 SVGEGT. The CDR3 has 13 residues. The V end was cut by 4 bases, the J end by 6 bases, with 12 bases between. CDR3 region: CASSWLGVNGYTF. CDR3 sequence (DNA): TGTGCCAGCAGTTGGTTAGGGGTCAATGGCTACACCTTC.

This chain uses TRBV18 with TRBJ2-2, with a tentative D call TRBD1 (5 bases). The CDR3 loop spans 15 amino acids. Trimming left V 3 bases short and J 1 base short, with 9 bases between. Germline CDR1 KGHSH, CDR2 LQKENI. The CDR3 DNA sequence: TGTGCCAGCTCACCGGGGCAGCAGAACACCGGGGAGCTGTTTTTT. It codes for CASSPGQQNTGELFF. Drawing the rest from reference TRBV18 and TRBJ2-2, the complete variable domain is NAGVMQNPRHLVRRRGQEARLRCSPMKGHSHVYWYRQLPEEGLKFMVYLQKENIIDESGMPKERFSAEFPKEGPSILRIQQVVRGDSAAYFCASSPGQQNTGELFFGEGSRLTVL.

The CDR3 loop is CSPVGNEQFF. In DNA, the CDR3 is TGCAGCCCTGTCGGCAATGAGCAGTTCTTC. The rearrangement uses TRBV20-1 and TRBJ2-1, with no clear D. Germline V gives CDR1 DFQATT, CDR2 SNEGSKA (reference sequence). The CDR3 covers 10 residues.